One sample yielded the 15 T cell receptor beta chains listed below, sequenced in a study of Graves' ophthalmopathy and Graves' hyperthyroidism (dated by TCRdb to the late 2010s). Sequencing relied on an Illumina HiSeq 2000. TCR beta CDR3 regions were amplified from RNA transcripts for repertoire sequencing. The first round was an RT-PCR using HTBI primers with the Qiagen OneStep RT-PCR kit, and this first round was followed by a second-round multiplex PCR, then size selection and purification. The public sequencing data were trimmed at Q25 with fastp and processed into clonotypes with MiXCR by TCRdb, which kept only in-frame beta chains. Under each unique CDR3 protein, matching rows form one entry showing the most common genes and DNA. Here the sample has approximately 210,000 distinct CDR3 sequences; less than 30% occur a single time. Together, the top ten hold 8.5% to 9.5% of the sample. What was sequenced was peripheral blood. Every receptor here comes from a man between 50 and 59 years old with Graves' ophthalmopathy. Donor details come from another sample of the same person, matched by shared clones.

This clonotype was observed many times. The chain employs TRBV29-1 and TRBJ2-2, with a weak D call TRBD2 (6 bases). This CDR3 contains 14 residues. The V end lost 8 bases, the J end lost 3 bases, and 16 bases lay between the germline ends. Germline V lookup: CDR1 SQVTM, CDR2 ANQGSEA. The CDR3 bases are TGCAGCTGCCGGGACTCGGAAGACACCGGGGAGCTGTTTTTT. It specifies CSCRDSEDTGELFF.

The genes are TRBV6-1 and TRBJ1-5; D may be TRBD1 (5 bases). CDR1 and CDR2 from the germline V gene are MNHNS and SASEGT. This CDR3 contains 15 residues. Trimming removed 7 bases from V and 4 bases from J, with 17 bases in between. CDR3 region: CASTPGREVNQPQHF. CDR3 DNA sequence: TGTGCCAGCACCCCCGGCAGGGAGGTTAATCAGCCCCAGCATTTT.

This clonotype showed up many times. The rearrangement uses TRBV2 and TRBJ1-6; unclear D gene. This CDR3 region has 11 residues. V was trimmed by 5 bases and J by 7 bases, leaving 3 bases between them. From germline, CDR1 is SNHLY and CDR2 FYNNEI. CDR3: CASSLNSPLHF. CDR3 nucleotides: TGTGCCAGCAGTCTCAATTCACCCCTCCACTTT.

This clonotype was observed at least ten times. CDR3 residues: CASSDWAQESSYEQYF. In nucleotides, the CDR3 is TGCGCCAGCAGTGATTGGGCACAGGAGAGCTCCTACGAGCAGTACTTC. V usage is TRBV10-2 and J usage is TRBJ2-7, with a possible D match to TRBD1 (5 bases). CDR1 WSHSY and CDR2 SAAADI come from the germline V gene. CDR3 length: 16 amino acids. The V gene lost 3 bases and the J gene lost 0 bases, with 15 bases spanning the gap.

V and J are TRBV2 and TRBJ2-7, with 10 bases aligning to TRBD2. Losses at the gene ends were 0 bases for V and 1 base for J; bases not matched to a gene: 6. The CDR3 is 17 residues long. Germline V gene lookup returns CDR1 SNHLY and CDR2 FYNNEI. In DNA form, the CDR3 reads TGTGCCAGCAGTGAAGCTGGTAGCGGGAGGCTTTCCTACGAGCAGTACTTC. Protein product: CASSEAGSGRLSYEQYF.

This clonotype was picked up many times. CDR3 DNA: TGCAGTGCTAGGGGGGGGCGGGGAGAGACCCAGTACTTC. Its protein is CSARGGRGETQYF. The rearrangement links TRBV20-1 to TRBJ2-5; D is possibly TRBD2 (7 bases). The V gene's germline CDR1 is DFQATT and CDR2 SNEGSKA (reference sequence). CDR3 length equals 13 residues. Trimming pared 3 bases from V and 4 bases from J, leaving 12 bases between.

This clonotype was observed at least ten times. The V gene is TRBV12-3 or TRBV12-4, the J gene TRBJ2-7, with D perhaps matching TRBD1 (5 bases). The germline V and J ends were trimmed by 6 bases and 5 bases, with 23 bases remaining between them. CDR3 length: 16 residues. CDR3: CASRPFQGSVVNEQYF. CDR3 in DNA: TGTGCCAGCAGACCCTTCCAGGGCTCGGTTGTAAACGAGCAGTACTTC.

The gene calls are TRBV6-2 or TRBV6-3 and TRBJ1-1, with a weak D call TRBD1 (6 bases). The CDR3 totals 15 residues. CDR1 MNHEY and CDR2 SVGEGT come from the germline V gene. The V and J ends lost 3 bases and 1 base respectively, with 12 bases between them. CDR3 sequence: CASSYRQETNTEAFF. Here the CDR3 DNA reads TGTGCCAGCAGTTATCGACAGGAAACGAACACTGAAGCTTTCTTT.

The CDR3: CASSYPGTGAVVEQYF. The CDR3 coding sequence is TGTGCCAGCAGTTACCCGGGGACAGGAGCGGTGGTCGAGCAGTACTTC. This rearrangement joins TRBV6-2 or TRBV6-3 to TRBJ2-7, with 8 bases aligning to TRBD1. Germline assignment: CDR1 MNHEY and CDR2 SVGEGT. This CDR3 has 16 residues. V shed 2 bases and J 6 bases; nucleotides not matched to a gene: 12.

This clonotype has ten or more counts. The chain combines TRBV28 with TRBJ1-1; D remains unclear. The CDR3 has 14 residues. Germline lookup yields CDR1 MDHEN and CDR2 SYDVKM. V was trimmed by 3 bases and J by 1 base, leaving 9 bases between them. CDR3 sequence reads: CASSLGRPNTEAFF. The CDR3 nucleotides read TGTGCCAGCAGTTTGGGCCGTCCGAACACTGAAGCTTTCTTT. Complete variable domain (other parts from reference TRBV28 and TRBJ1-1): DVKVTQSSRYLVKRTGEKVFLECVQDMDHENMFWYRQDPGLGLRLIYFSYDVKMKEKGDIPEGYSVSREKKERFSLILESASTNQTSMYLCASSLGRPNTEAFFGQGTRLTVV.

The chain links TRBV19 to TRBJ2-7, with D maybe TRBD1 (6 bases). The CDR3 has 14 amino acids. The germline CDR1 and CDR2 sequences are LNHDA and SQIVND (reference sequence). V shed 5 bases and J shed 5 bases, with 16 bases lying between them. The CDR3 spells CASSPPRRTDEQYF. In DNA, the CDR3 is TGTGCCAGTAGTCCCCCACGAAGGACAGACGAGCAGTACTTC.

This clonotype occurred many times. The J gene is TRBJ2-5, the V gene TRBV12-3 or TRBV12-4; 9 positions match TRBD2. V lost 5 bases, J lost 3 bases, and 4 bases stayed unmatched. This CDR3 spans 14 amino acids. CDR3 sequence: CASSPGLAKETQYF. CDR3 coding DNA: TGTGCCAGCAGTCCGGGACTAGCTAAAGAGACCCAGTACTTC.

This clonotype occurred many times. This chain links TRBV6-5 with TRBJ1-5, with TRBD1 matching 7 bases. The CDR3 has 14 amino acids. Trimming removed 6 bases from V and 4 bases from J; junction bases left unmatched: 6. Germline CDR1 and CDR2: MNHEY and SVGAGI. DNA for the CDR3: TGTGCCAGCAGGGGGGACAGTCTAAATCAGCCCCAGCATTTT. It codes for CASRGDSLNQPQHF.

The rearrangement links TRBV11-1 to TRBJ1-5, with TRBD1 matching 9 bases. The CDR3 contains 15 residues. Germline V gene lookup returns CDR1 SGHAT and CDR2 FQDESV (reference sequence). V shed 6 bases and J 0 bases; nucleotides not matched to a gene: 3. The DNA of the CDR3 is TGTGCCAGCAGTCAACAGGGGGCTAGCAATCAGCCCCAGCATTTT. Translating it yields CASSQQGASNQPQHF. Full variable domain (missing parts from reference TRBV11-1 and TRBJ1-5): EAEVAQSPRYKITEKSQAVAFWCDPISGHATLYWYRQILGQGPELLVQFQDESVVDDSQLPKDRFSAERLKGVDSTLKIQPAELGDSAMYLCASSQQGASNQPQHFGDGTRLSIL.

This chain links TRBV20-1 with TRBJ2-7, with D maybe TRBD1 (5 bases). There are 12 residues in the CDR3. CDR1 is DFQATT, CDR2 SNEGSKA, per germline (reference sequence). V was cut by 4 bases and J by 3 bases, with 10 bases left in between. The CDR3 protein is CSAKQAVYEQYF. In DNA form, the CDR3 reads TGCAGTGCTAAACAGGCGGTCTACGAGCAGTACTTC.